This entry is about one TCR beta chain. Antigen: not known. The junction had 5 bases not matched to a gene; V was cut back by 6 bases and J by 7 bases. The CDR3 consists of 13 residues. CDR1 and CDR2 from the germline V gene are MDHEN and SYDVKM. The data derive from a study of cytomegalovirus exposure and HLA in healthy donors. Study-level results: Analyzed later, association rates of TCRs varied across HLA loci, with DRB1 most and HLA-C fewest.

Both 60 Vbeta primers and 13 Jbeta primers went into the PCR. Assay used: immunoSEQ multiplex PCR; TCRdb lists only in-frame clones, some missing. Of some 110,000 clones listed, roughly 70% are singletons. The V call is TRBV28, the J call TRBJ1-5; 8 positions match TRBD1. This clonotype originated in a male donor in good health and CMV-seropositive. Sequencing used PBMCs. In DNA form, the CDR3 reads TGTGCCAGCAGGAGGGACAGGACACAGCCCCAGCATTTT. Protein sequence: CASRRDRTQPQHF.